The 17 T cell receptor beta chains in this list originate from one sample, sequenced in a study of identical twins. TCRdb re-analysed the 5' RACE reads in MiXCR, keeping a single row per CDR3 protein. The sample has a few hundred thousand distinct CDR3 sequences, about 8.3% seen once; the top ten hold 3%. The same specimen was also included in a second study, on yellow fever vaccine responses in identical twins.

The sequencing input was CD8+ T cells sorted from blood. Source of these receptors: a young woman in good health.

V and J are TRBV7-9 and TRBJ2-7; 9 bases align to TRBD1. V was pared by 5 bases and J by 5 bases, with 4 bases of the junction left unmatched. Germline CDR1 is SEHNR and CDR2 is FQNEAQ (reference sequence). There are 13 residues in the CDR3. Written as DNA, the CDR3 is TGTGCCAGCAGCCCCACAGGGGGCCACGAGCAGTACTTC. This gives the protein CASSPTGGHEQYF.

The V call is TRBV29-1, the J call TRBJ2-5; D unclear. The CDR3 runs to 17 residues. Germline CDR1 and CDR2: SQVTM and ANQGSEA. Trimming took off 2 bases at V and 1 base at J, with 20 bases between the two ends. The CDR3 region is CSVEYSPGRTFQETQYF. The CDR3 nucleotides are TGCAGCGTTGAATATTCTCCCGGACGGACCTTCCAAGAGACCCAGTACTTC.

CDR3 loop: CASSPKAVSSSYEQYF. In DNA form, the CDR3 reads TGTGCCAGCAGCCCAAAGGCAGTCTCGAGCTCCTACGAGCAGTACTTC. The V and J genes are TRBV11-2 and TRBJ2-7; D remains unclear. The ends were cut back, 5 bases at V and 0 bases at J, with 17 bases in the middle. Germline V CDR1 and CDR2: SGHAT, FQNNGV. This CDR3 is 16 amino acids long.

This sequence joins TRBV7-2 and TRBJ1-5; 7 bases are a match to TRBD1. The CDR3 is 13 residues long. Trimming cost V 3 bases and J 7 bases; bases outside gene matches: 3. In germline, CDR1 is SGHTA, CDR2 FQGNSA. The CDR3 nucleotides are TGTGCCAGCAGCTTTGACAGGGACCAGCCCCAGCATTTT. Translating it yields CASSFDRDQPQHF. The variable domain in full, with the rest retrieved from reference TRBV7-2 and TRBJ1-5, is GAGVSQSPSNKVTEKGKDVELRCDPISGHTALYWYRQSLGQGLEFLIYFQGNSAPDKSGLPSDRFSAERTGGSVSTLTIQRTQQEDSAVYLCASSFDRDQPQHFGDGTRLSIL.

The gene calls are TRBV13 and TRBJ2-7, with 7 bases matching TRBD2. This CDR3 has 16 amino acids. Germline CDR1 PRHDT, CDR2 FYEKMQ (reference sequence). V shed 8 bases and J 0 bases; nucleotides not matched to a gene: 13. CDR3 loop: CASESSAAGISYEQYF. The CDR3 coding sequence is TGTGCCAGCGAAAGCTCGGCAGCGGGGATCTCCTACGAGCAGTACTTC.

The chain has TRBV9 and TRBJ2-3, with 16 bases aligning to TRBD2. The junction had 4 bases not matched to a gene; V was cut back by 3 bases and J by 0 bases. Germline CDR1 and CDR2: SGDLS and YYNGEE. The CDR3 totals 18 residues. The CDR3 sequence is CASSGGLAGGTSTDTQYF. CDR3 DNA: TGTGCCAGCAGCGGGGGACTAGCGGGGGGGACTAGCACAGATACGCAGTATTTT. The full variable domain, with the rest looked up from reference TRBV9 and TRBJ2-3, is DSGVTQTPKHLITATGQRVTLRCSPRSGDLSVYWYQQSLDQGLQFLIQYYNGEERAKGNILERFSAQQFPDLHSELNLSSLELGDSALYFCASSGGLAGGTSTDTQYFGPGTRLTVL.

In its sample, this clonotype was seen many times. V and J are TRBV6-1 and TRBJ2-1; weak D call: TRBD2 (5 bases). With 6 bases removed from V and 0 bases from J, the gap between germline ends came to 9 bases. The CDR3 contains 14 residues. Germline assignment: CDR1 MNHNS and CDR2 SASEGT. CDR3 DNA: TGTGCCAGCAGCCAGACTACCTCCTACAATGAGCAGTTCTTC. Encoded protein: CASSQTTSYNEQFF.

The chain uses TRBV14 and TRBJ2-3; D ambiguous. Trimming stripped 0 bases from V and 1 base from J, with 11 bases between. Germline CDR1 reads SGHDN; CDR2 reads FVKESK. CDR3 length equals 16 residues. CDR3 sequence (DNA): TGTGCCAGCAGCCAAGAAGAAGGGTTAGGCACAGATACGCAGTATTTT. The encoded protein is CASSQEEGLGTDTQYF.

A few counts support this clonotype. The chain uses TRBV29-1 and TRBJ1-3; D uncertain. The CDR3 is made up of 12 amino acids. Germline CDR1 reads SQVTM; CDR2 reads ANQGSEA. Trimming took 4 bases from V and 7 from J, leaving 11 bases between them. The CDR3 reads CSVGGVGNTIYF. In DNA form, the CDR3 reads TGCAGCGTTGGTGGGGTTGGCAACACCATATATTTT.

The gene calls are TRBV4-2 and TRBJ2-1, with 7 bases identical to TRBD2. Per germline, CDR1 LGHNA and CDR2 YNFKEQ. The CDR3 has 17 residues. Unmatched junction bases numbered 10, after V lost 1 base and J lost 4 bases. CDR3 loop: CASSQARGRGLYNEQFF. In DNA, the CDR3 is TGTGCCAGCAGCCAAGCAAGAGGGAGGGGACTTTACAATGAGCAGTTCTTC.

Many counts were recorded for this clonotype. This rearrangement joins TRBV27 to TRBJ2-3, with no clear D. The germline V gene has CDR1 MNHEY and CDR2 SMNVEV (reference sequence). The CDR3 loop spans 11 amino acids. V lost 8 bases and J 5 bases, leaving 8 bases between the germline ends. The CDR3 coding sequence is TGTGCCAGCGACTCGGGAGATACGCAGTATTTT. It yields the protein CASDSGDTQYF.

This clonotype occurred a few times. The V gene is TRBV27, the J gene TRBJ2-4; possible D gene TRBD1, 6 bases. This CDR3 is built from 16 residues. Germline values: CDR1 MNHEY, CDR2 SMNVEV (reference sequence). Between the trimmed V and J ends, which lost 0 bases and 0 bases, there was a span of 9 bases. The CDR3 sequence: CASSLSRTVAKNIQYF. Here the CDR3 DNA reads TGTGCCAGCAGTTTATCGAGGACAGTAGCCAAAAACATTCAGTACTTC.

The chain has TRBV7-9 and TRBJ1-3; D ambiguous. CDR3 length equals 14 residues. CDR1 and CDR2 (germline): SEHNR, FQNEAQ (reference sequence). Trimming cost V 5 bases and J 6 bases, with 14 bases left between them. The CDR3 reads CASSRIRVENTIYF. The CDR3 bases are TGTGCCAGCAGCAGAATAAGGGTTGAAAACACCATATATTTT.

This clonotype was observed many times. The chain couples TRBV30 to TRBJ2-7; D possibly uses TRBD1 or TRBD2 (5 bases each). The CDR3 has 13 amino acids. Germline lookup yields CDR1 GTSNPN and CDR2 SVGIG (reference sequence). Trimming shortened V by 5 bases and J by 6 bases, and 17 bases separated the two germline ends. Written as DNA, the CDR3 is TGTGCCTGGGACGGTGCCGGGGCATCCGAGCAGTACTTC. Translating gives CAWDGAGASEQYF. The whole variable domain, filled in from reference TRBV30 and TRBJ2-7, reads SQTIHQWPATLVQPVGSPLSLECTVEGTSNPNLYWYRQAAGRGLQLLFYSVGIGQISSEVPQNLSASRPQDRQFILSSKKLLLSDSGFYLCAWDGAGASEQYFGPGTRLTVT.

This clonotype showed up many times. The chain combines TRBV29-1 with TRBJ1-1; 9 nucleotides line up with TRBD1. CDR3 size: 14 residues. Germline V gene sequence: CDR1 SQVTM, CDR2 ANQGSEA. With V trimmed by 7 bases and J by 1 base, 7 bases remained unmatched. The CDR3 DNA follows: TGCAGCGACACGACAGGGGGGTGGAACACTGAAGCTTTCTTT. It codes for CSDTTGGWNTEAFF.

This clonotype was picked up a small number of times. The chain joins TRBV2 to TRBJ2-7; D gene unclear. The V end lost 6 bases, the J end lost 3 bases, and 12 bases lay between the germline ends. The CDR3 contains 13 residues. Germline V gives CDR1 SNHLY, CDR2 FYNNEI. This CDR3 reads CASRGPELYEQYF. CDR3 nucleotide sequence: TGTGCCAGCAGAGGACCGGAACTCTACGAGCAGTACTTC.

This clonotype was recorded at least ten times. This chain connects TRBV20-1 to TRBJ2-2, with a tentative D call TRBD2 (5 bases). The CDR3 length is 14 residues. The germline V gene encodes CDR1 DFQATT and CDR2 SNEGSKA (reference sequence). Trimming took off 3 bases at V and 3 bases at J, with 11 bases between the two ends. In nucleotides, the CDR3 is TGCAGTGCTAGGATCGGACTGGACACCGGGGAGCTGTTTTTT. Its protein product is CSARIGLDTGELFF.